The next 4 T cell receptor beta chains were all read from a single sample in a study of cytomegalovirus exposure and HLA in healthy donors. The study ran its PCR with 60 Vbeta and 13 Jbeta primers. Here immunoSEQ multiplex PCR was the method, and the copy in TCRdb shows in-frame clones only, minus some. Here the sample spans about 98,000 clones, over 65% being singletons. The sample was PBMCs. The receptor set was obtained from a man in his sixties in good health and CMV-seropositive.

The rearrangement joins TRBV11-3 to TRBJ2-7; 7 bases map to TRBD2. Trimming took 5 bases from V and 7 from J; bases not matched to a gene: 14. From germline, CDR1 is SGHNT and CDR2 YENEEA. There are 15 residues in the CDR3. The CDR3 region has the DNA TGTGCCAGCAGCCCCACGGGCAGGTCCGGGGGGGAGCAGTACTTC. This codes for CASSPTGRSGGEQYF.

The table lists this clone with many counts. Additional DNA sequences in this sample encode the identical CDR3. This chain joins TRBV27 and TRBJ2-7; a possible D gene is TRBD2 (7 bases). V lost 7 bases and J lost 0, with 10 bases in between. Germline CDR1 is MNHEY and CDR2 is SMNVEV (reference sequence). The CDR3 contains 13 residues. The CDR3 loop reads CASMGGASYEQYF. The CDR3 nucleotides read TGTGCCAGCATGGGGGGGGCCTCCTACGAGCAGTACTTC.

The sample holds one count of this clone. The chain couples TRBV9 to TRBJ2-2; 14 positions match TRBD2. The CDR3 covers 18 residues. Germline V lookup: CDR1 SGDLS, CDR2 YYNGEE. V shed 4 bases, J shed 0 bases, and the junction held 5 bases outside the gene matches. CDR3 residues: CASSPRTSGGSNTGELFF. The CDR3 coding sequence is TGTGCCAGCAGCCCCCGGACTAGCGGGGGGTCGAACACCGGGGAGCTGTTTTTT. Looking up the rest from reference TRBV9 and TRBJ2-2 gives the full variable domain: DSGVTQTPKHLITATGQRVTLRCSPRSGDLSVYWYQQSLDQGLQFLIQYYNGEERAKGNILERFSAQQFPDLHSELNLSSLELGDSALYFCASSPRTSGGSNTGELFFGEGSRLTVL.

The rearrangement links TRBV12-5 to TRBJ1-6; no clear D. The CDR3 is 15 residues long. V was clipped by 1 base and J by 8 bases, with 12 bases between them. The germline gives CDR1 LGHNT, CDR2 FRNRAP. The CDR3 DNA follows: TGTGCTAGTGGTTTGGACAACGTGGGCGATTCACCCCTCCACTTT. Protein product: CASGLDNVGDSPLHF.